These T cell receptor beta chains were read from a single sample in a study of T-cell reconstitution after alpha-beta-depleted transplantation in children. TCRdb called the PCR reads again in MiXCR, with one record for every CDR3 protein. The sample includes a few hundred thousand distinct CDR3 sequences, approximately 13% of them seen just once. Source: PBMCs, mostly from graft donor cells, taken 360 days after TCRalphabeta/CD19-depleted stem cell transplant. These receptors came from a male patient younger than 18 who had a stem cell transplant for acute myeloid leukemia, so the T cells may come from the graft donor. Both conserved end residues are part of each CDR3. D genes are given only for firm matches. Expanded clones get a size class; other rows say once, few or many, or leave the size out.

TRBV20-1,-,TRBJ2-7,-,TGCAGTGCTAGGCTCCGGGACTCAGCGCAGTACTTC,CSARLRDSAQYF
TRBV18,-,TRBJ2-4,-,TGTGCCAGCTCACCAGGAGGGCCCAAAAACATTCAGTACTTC,CASSPGGPKNIQYF
TRBV20-1,-,TRBJ2-7,TRBD1,TGCAGTGCACGGACAGGGCAGTTCTACGAGCAGTACTTC,CSARTGQFYEQYF
TRBV12-3/TRBV12-4,few,TRBJ1-2,-,TGTGCCAGCAGTTTACCCCCCGGGGAAGGCTACACCTTC,CASSLPPGEGYTF
TRBV28,many,TRBJ1-6,-,TGTGCCAGCAGTCTAGGTGGACCGTATAATTCACCCCTCCACTTT,CASSLGGPYNSPLHF
TRBV29-1,-,TRBJ2-7,TRBD1,TGCAGCGTTGATGGGGCCCCGGGACAGGGGAACTACGAGCAGTACTTC,CSVDGAPGQGNYEQYF
TRBV7-9,once,TRBJ2-5,-,TGTGCCAGCAGCTCGATCAAGGAGACCCAGTACTTC,CASSSIKETQYF
TRBV18,few,TRBJ1-1,-,TGTGCCAGCTCGCCTAATATGAACACTGAAGCTTTCTTT,CASSPNMNTEAFF
TRBV28,few,TRBJ1-6,-,TGTGCCAGCAGCCGGGAAGGGGGGGGCTCCTATAATTCACCCCTCCACTTT,CASSREGGGSYNSPLHF
TRBV19,few,TRBJ2-7,TRBD1,TGTGCCAGTAGTATCTTGCCTCCGGGACAGGGTGTCCACGAGCAGTACTTC,CASSILPPGQGVHEQYF
TRBV12-3/TRBV12-4,once,TRBJ2-7,TRBD2,TGTGCCAGCAGGCATCTAGCGGGACTAGCCTACGAGCAGTACTTC,CASRHLAGLAYEQYF
TRBV5-1,-,TRBJ2-1,TRBD1,TGCGCCAGCAGCTGGTCCGGGACAGGGGGCGTTGGCCCCTACAATGAGCAGTTCTTC,CASSWSGTGGVGPYNEQFF
TRBV20-1,-,TRBJ2-5,TRBD2,TGCAGTGCCATGGACAGGGTTGGCCTAGCGGGAGTAGAGACCCAGTACTTC,CSAMDRVGLAGVETQYF
TRBV6-1,few,TRBJ2-7,-,TGTGCCAGCAGTACCGTTTTGGGAGGAGGGGACGAGCAGTACTTC,CASSTVLGGGDEQYF
TRBV29-1,-,TRBJ2-4,-,TGCAGCGTTGTGTGGGGGCTCAGGGGTTTAGCCAAAAACATTCAGTACTTC,CSVVWGLRGLAKNIQYF
TRBV7-2,few,TRBJ2-5,-,TGTGCCAGCAGCTTAGTGTCCACACGGCCCCAAGAGACCCAGTACTTC,CASSLVSTRPQETQYF
TRBV20-1,few,TRBJ2-7,TRBD1,TGCAGTGCTAGAGCCCAGGACAGGGGCTACGAGCAGTACTTC,CSARAQDRGYEQYF
TRBV18,many,TRBJ2-3,-,TGTGCCAGCAGCCCCACAGATACGCAGTATTTT,CASSPTDTQYF
TRBV30,few,TRBJ2-2,TRBD2,TGTGCCTGGGTGGGACTAGTTTATGGGGAGCTGTTTTTT,CAWVGLVYGELFF
TRBV25-1,-,TRBJ2-1,-,TGTGCCAGCAGGGGCCCGCTGCCTAGCCGCTACAATGAGCAGTTCTTC,CASRGPLPSRYNEQFF
TRBV21-1,-,TRBJ1-5,-,TGTGCCAGCAGCAAGGATTTGCAGGGGGCGAGTCAGCCCCAGCATTTT,CASSKDLQGASQPQHF
TRBV28,few,TRBJ2-3,TRBD1,TGTGCCAGCAGCAGGGGGCGGGGATACACAGATACGCAGTATTTT,CASSRGRGYTDTQYF
TRBV28,many,TRBJ2-1,TRBD2,TGTGCCAGCAGTTTTCCACTACTAGCGGCGGATGAGCAGTTCTTC,CASSFPLLAADEQFF
TRBV12-3/TRBV12-4,few,TRBJ2-7,-,TGTGCCAGCAGTTTAAGGCGGGCGCTCTTACCACGGGGTTCCCACGAGCAGTACTTC,CASSLRRALLPRGSHEQYF
TRBV5-1,-,TRBJ2-7,-,TGCGCCAGCACCAGGGCGGCTACCTACGAGCAGTACTTC,CASTRAATYEQYF
TRBV20-1,-,TRBJ2-3,-,TGCAGTGCTAGTTTGGATACGCAGTATTTT,CSASLDTQYF
TRBV20-1,few,TRBJ1-5,-,TGCAGTGGGGCCGGGGGCGATCAGCCCCAGCATTTT,CSGAGGDQPQHF
TRBV7-2,-,TRBJ2-5,-,TGTGCCAGCAGGGTTACGGGATTGGAGACCCAGTACTTC,CASRVTGLETQYF
TRBV15,-,TRBJ2-6,-,TGTGCCACCAGCAGAGATTTCTCTGGGGCCAACGTCCTGACTTTC,CATSRDFSGANVLTF
TRBV5-1,many,TRBJ2-1,-,TGCGCCAGCAGCAGGGACGACTTAGGGGAGCAGTTCTTC,CASSRDDLGEQFF
TRBV4-3,-,TRBJ1-4,-,TGCGCCAGCAGCCAAGATTTGACAGGAAGCGGTCAGAAACTGTTTTTT,CASSQDLTGSGQKLFF